The 31 T cell receptor beta chains reported below all come from one sample, sequenced in a study of post-analysis software for immune sequencing data. Study-wide points: Compared with controls, patients had more of five or six TRBV segments, including TRBV5-6, TRBV5-1 and TRBV20-1.

cDNA libraries of TCR beta carried unique molecular identifiers. TCRdb processed the PCR reads anew with MiXCR; each CDR3 protein has one entry. In the table there are over 700,000 distinct CDR3 sequences, around 27% of which are singletons. These TCRs' antigens remain unknown. Sequencing used blood. Receptors were obtained from a girl aged 10 to 17 with multiple sclerosis.

There are a few counts of this clonotype. The chain is built from TRBV7-8 and TRBJ2-2; perhaps TRBD1 as D (5 bases). With 7 bases removed from V and 2 bases from J, the gap between germline ends came to 14 bases. CDR1 SGHVS and CDR2 FQNEAQ come from the germline V gene. This CDR3 region has 15 residues. The CDR3 sequence: CASTTGPPNTGELFF. CDR3 nucleotide sequence: TGTGCCAGCACCACAGGTCCCCCTAACACCGGGGAGCTGTTTTTT.

V gene TRBV28 combines with J gene TRBJ2-1; D gene ambiguous. Germline CDR1 reads MDHEN; CDR2 reads SYDVKM. V was shortened by 3 bases and J by 4 bases, with 10 bases between the two germline ends. This CDR3 is built from 14 residues. CDR3 nucleotides: TGTGCCAGCAGTTTTGTCGGCAGTTACAATGAGCAGTTCTTC. As protein: CASSFVGSYNEQFF.

The chain combines TRBV6-2 or TRBV6-3 with TRBJ1-1; D gene unclear. Trimming cost V 6 bases and J 4 bases, with 9 bases left between them. CDR1 and CDR2 (germline): MNHEY, SVGEGT. The CDR3 covers 12 residues. In nucleotides, the CDR3 is TGTGCCAGCAGGAGGATCGGCACTGAAGCTTTCTTT. Its translation: CASRRIGTEAFF.

This chain joins TRBV19 and TRBJ2-1; D is perhaps TRBD1 (6 bases). Germline V gene lookup returns CDR1 LNHDA and CDR2 SQIVND (reference sequence). Trimming removed 5 bases at V and 6 bases at J, with 11 bases between. The CDR3 is 13 amino acids. CDR3 in DNA: TGTGCCAGTAGTTCCCGGGACACCAATGAGCAGTTCTTC. Translated: CASSSRDTNEQFF.

V is TRBV7-2 and J is TRBJ2-5; no clear D. The V gene lost 1 base and the J gene lost 7 bases, with 4 bases spanning the gap. Looked up from germline, CDR1 is SGHTA and CDR2 is FQGNSA. CDR3 size: 11 residues. The CDR3, as DNA: TGTGCCAGCAGCTTAGATGGGACCCAGTACTTC. Amino acids: CASSLDGTQYF.

This clonotype showed up just a few times. The V gene is TRBV4-1, the J gene TRBJ1-6; D possibly corresponds to TRBD1 (5 bases). The V gene lost 0 bases and the J gene lost 7 bases, with 10 bases spanning the gap. This CDR3 has 15 amino acids. Germline-derived CDR1 and CDR2 are MGHRA and YSYEKL. CDR3 DNA: TGCGCCAGCAGCCAAGAGGGGCAGGGAAATTCACCCCTCCACTTT. It codes for CASSQEGQGNSPLHF.

The V and J genes are TRBV6-2 or TRBV6-3 and TRBJ1-1; D uncertain. The V gene lost 6 bases and the J gene lost 0 bases, with 23 bases spanning the gap. Per germline, CDR1 MNHEY and CDR2 SVGEGT. The CDR3 contains 18 residues. The CDR3 sequence is CASRAGRLGGPMNTEAFF. The CDR3 DNA sequence: TGTGCCAGCAGGGCCGGTCGGTTAGGAGGCCCCATGAACACTGAAGCTTTCTTT.

The J gene is TRBJ2-3, the V gene TRBV2; 14 bases map to TRBD2. CDR1 is SNHLY, CDR2 FYNNEI, per germline. The V gene end was trimmed by 8 bases and the J gene end by 7 bases; junction bases not matched to a gene: 8. The CDR3 spans 15 residues. CDR3 bases: TGTGCCAGCGAGTTGACTAGCGGGGGGGCGAATACGCAGTATTTT. Protein sequence: CASELTSGGANTQYF.

This clonotype was detected only a few times. The chain couples TRBV20-1 to TRBJ1-5; 7 nucleotides agree with TRBD1. This CDR3 comprises 15 residues. Per the germline V gene, CDR1 is DFQATT and CDR2 is SNEGSKA (reference sequence). The J segment lost 2 bases and the V segment lost 0 bases, leaving 4 bases of the junction unmatched. The CDR3 reads CSARELGTGNQPQHF. In nucleotides, the CDR3 is TGCAGTGCTAGAGAACTCGGGACAGGCAATCAGCCCCAGCATTTT.

This rearrangement joins TRBV6-1 to TRBJ2-7; D is perhaps TRBD2 (6 bases). The CDR3 is made up of 14 amino acids. Germline V gene sequence: CDR1 MNHNS, CDR2 SASEGT. The germline V and J ends were trimmed by 4 bases and 4 bases, with 14 bases remaining between them. The CDR3 region is CASSVRDWRYEQYF. CDR3 coding DNA: TGTGCCAGCAGTGTACGGGACTGGAGATACGAGCAGTACTTC.

This clonotype was detected only a few times. The V and J genes are TRBV4-1 and TRBJ2-7, with D unclear. CDR1 is MGHRA, CDR2 YSYEKL, per germline. The CDR3 runs to 12 residues. V lost 11 bases and J lost 1, with 12 bases in between. This CDR3 reads CAPPWGSYEQYF. The DNA for the CDR3 is TGCGCCCCCCCCTGGGGTTCCTACGAGCAGTACTTC.

The chain is built from TRBV7-2 and TRBJ1-2, with TRBD1 as a possible D gene (6 bases). CDR1 SGHTA and CDR2 FQGNSA come from the germline V gene. The CDR3 sequence is 17 residues long. The germline V and J ends were trimmed by 4 bases and 6 bases, with 24 bases remaining between them. DNA for the CDR3: TGTGCCAGCAGCTCCCGAGGGGGGTCATTCGGCAGTAATGGCTACACCTTC. Translated: CASSSRGGSFGSNGYTF.

The V and J genes are TRBV7-9 and TRBJ1-6, with a tentative D call TRBD1 (6 bases). Germline V gives CDR1 SEHNR, CDR2 FQNEAQ (reference sequence). The CDR3 runs to 12 residues. V was trimmed by 10 bases and J by 13 bases, leaving 17 bases between them. This CDR3 reads CANGEVGGPLHF. In DNA, the CDR3 is TGTGCCAACGGGGAGGTGGGGGGCCCCCTCCACTTT.

This clonotype has more than one count but fewer than ten. The chain has TRBV27 and TRBJ2-5; D gene ambiguous. The CDR3 runs to 14 residues. The V and J ends lost 1 base and 2 bases respectively, with 8 bases between them. Germline CDR1 is MNHEY and CDR2 is SMNVEV (reference sequence). CDR3 amino acids: CASSLYAEQETQYF. CDR3 coding DNA: TGTGCCAGCAGTTTATACGCCGAACAAGAGACCCAGTACTTC.

This clonotype turned up a few times. J is TRBJ2-7 and V is TRBV15, with D hard to call. This CDR3 comprises 15 residues. Germline-derived CDR1 and CDR2 are LNHNV and YYDKDF (reference sequence). V dropped 0 bases and J dropped 2 bases, with 11 bases sitting between them. CDR3 coding DNA: TGTGCCACCAGCAGAGATCTTGCGGCAGCCTACGAGCAGTACTTC. Residues: CATSRDLAAAYEQYF. The full variable domain, with the rest looked up from reference TRBV15 and TRBJ2-7, is DAMVIQNPRYQVTQFGKPVTLSCSQTLNHNVMYWYQQKSSQAPKLLFHYYDKDFNNEADTPDNFQSRRPNTSFCFLDIRSPGLGDTAMYLCATSRDLAAAYEQYFGPGTRLTVT.

The J gene is TRBJ2-2, the V gene TRBV6-5; 7 bases fit TRBD1. This CDR3 has 15 residues. The germline gives CDR1 MNHEY, CDR2 SVGAGI. The V gene end was trimmed by 0 bases and the J gene end by 5 bases; junction bases not matched to a gene: 3. CDR3 nucleotides: TGTGCCAGCAGTTACTCGAGGGGGCTAACCGGGGAGCTGTTTTTT. Protein sequence: CASSYSRGLTGELFF.

The chain employs TRBV20-1 and TRBJ2-1; 12 bases map to TRBD2. The germline gives CDR1 DFQATT, CDR2 SNEGSKA (reference sequence). The CDR3 length is 15 residues. V was pared by 0 bases and J by 7 bases, with 4 bases of the junction left unmatched. CDR3 in amino acids: CSARDWGTSGNEQFF. CDR3 bases: TGCAGTGCTAGAGATTGGGGGACTAGCGGGAATGAGCAGTTCTTC.

V usage is TRBV4-1 and J usage is TRBJ2-4, with 14 bases matching TRBD2. V shed 4 bases, J shed 8 bases, and the junction held 10 bases outside the gene matches. The germline V gene has CDR1 MGHRA and CDR2 YSYEKL. This CDR3 is built from 17 residues. The CDR3 reads CASSLGLAGVLRDIQYF. In DNA, the CDR3 is TGCGCCAGCAGCCTGGGACTAGCGGGAGTCCTCAGGGACATTCAGTACTTC.

By share, this clonotype counts as medium-sized. The V call is TRBV7-2, the J call TRBJ2-7; D gene uncertain. The CDR3 extends over 12 amino acids. Trimming took off 5 bases at V and 0 bases at J, with 5 bases between the two ends. Per the germline V gene, CDR1 is SGHTA and CDR2 is FQGNSA. CDR3 in amino acids: CASSTNSYEQYF. CDR3 nucleotide sequence: TGTGCCAGCAGCACAAACTCCTACGAGCAGTACTTC. Complete variable domain (other parts from reference TRBV7-2 and TRBJ2-7): GAGVSQSPSNKVTEKGKDVELRCDPISGHTALYWYRQSLGQGLEFLIYFQGNSAPDKSGLPSDRFSAERTGGSVSTLTIQRTQQEDSAVYLCASSTNSYEQYFGPGTRLTVT.

The genes are TRBV7-2 and TRBJ2-5; 7 positions match TRBD1. Germline V gives CDR1 SGHTA, CDR2 FQGNSA. The V and J ends lost 5 bases and 2 bases, in that order; junction bases with no gene match: 8. The CDR3 totals 15 residues. Written as DNA, the CDR3 is TGTGCCAGCAGCCCATTCGGGACAGAACAAGAGACCCAGTACTTC. As protein: CASSPFGTEQETQYF.

The chain carries TRBV29-1 and TRBJ1-4, with D unclear. CDR3 length equals 16 residues. Germline values: CDR1 SQVTM, CDR2 ANQGSEA. Deletions cut 4 bases from V and 0 bases from J, with 15 bases between. The CDR3 DNA is TGCAGCGTTGGTCTTCCTGGGCATGCAACTAATGAAAAACTGTTTTTT. Its protein is CSVGLPGHATNEKLFF.

This clonotype has a handful of counts. This chain links TRBV28 with TRBJ2-1, with 7 bases identical to TRBD1. This CDR3 is 14 amino acids long. Germline values: CDR1 MDHEN, CDR2 SYDVKM. V lost 6 bases, J lost 8 bases, and 10 bases stayed unmatched. CDR3 loop: CASSQPQGGYEQFF. CDR3 bases: TGTGCCAGCAGCCAACCTCAAGGGGGCTATGAGCAGTTCTTC.

For this clonotype: Germline and junction disagree at one end, which may indicate a read error. The V gene is TRBV24-1, the J gene TRBJ1-5, with a tentative D call TRBD1 (6 bases). This CDR3 contains 14 residues. CDR1 KGHDR and CDR2 SFDVKD come from the germline V gene. This chain's CDR3 is CAASDPYRDQPQHF. The CDR3 nucleotides read TGTGCCGCCAGTGATCCTTACAGGGATCAGCCCCAGCATTTT.

The rearrangement uses TRBV11-2 and TRBJ2-7; 8 nucleotides agree with TRBD1. The trim removed 4 bases at V and 7 bases at J, leaving 15 bases unmatched. Per germline, CDR1 SGHAT and CDR2 FQNNGV. This CDR3 is built from 16 residues. CDR3 sequence reads: CASSYGTGGSYNEQYF. The CDR3 DNA reads TGTGCCAGCAGCTATGGGACAGGTGGCTCCTACAATGAGCAGTACTTC.

The chain is built from TRBV20-1 and TRBJ1-4; D unclear. Germline lookup yields CDR1 DFQATT and CDR2 SNEGSKA (reference sequence). This CDR3 is 13 amino acids long. Trimming left V 3 bases short and J 5 bases short, with 10 bases between. The DNA for the CDR3 is TGCAGTGCTAGCAGTGGTGTCAATGAAAAACTGTTTTTT. This translates into CSASSGVNEKLFF.

The chain couples TRBV20-1 to TRBJ1-2; D call uncertain. CDR3 size: 15 residues. Germline CDR1 is DFQATT and CDR2 is SNEGSKA (reference sequence). Deletions cut 3 bases from V and 5 bases from J, with 19 bases between. The CDR3: CSARRPRTSAYGYTF. Written as DNA, the CDR3 is TGCAGTGCTAGGAGGCCCCGGACGTCCGCGTATGGCTACACCTTC.

This sequence joins TRBV4-3 and TRBJ1-2, with TRBD1 matching 8 bases. Per germline, CDR1 LGHNA and CDR2 YSLEER. The junction had 6 bases not matched to a gene; V was cut back by 0 bases and J by 6 bases. This CDR3 has 15 residues. CDR3 loop: CASSQEGRGRDGYTF. CDR3 DNA sequence: TGCGCCAGCAGCCAAGAAGGCAGGGGGCGCGATGGCTACACCTTC.

The rearrangement links TRBV15 to TRBJ2-7; a possible D gene is TRBD2 (5 bases). The closer fit of TRBJ2-4 to the DNA end suggests the J call may be wrong. Germline CDR1 reads LNHNV; CDR2 reads YYDKDF (reference sequence). This CDR3 is built from 12 residues. The CDR3 is CATSVGDGIQYF. As DNA, the CDR3 is TGTGCCACCAGCGTGGGAGATGGCATTCAGTACTTC.

The chain carries TRBV24-1 and TRBJ2-1; no clear D gene. The V and J ends lost 10 bases and 0 bases respectively, with 15 bases between them. Germline-derived CDR1 and CDR2 are KGHDR and SFDVKD. The CDR3 consists of 15 residues. The CDR3 nucleotides read TGTGCCACTGAATCAGGACCGAGCTCCTACAATGAGCAGTTCTTC. Translated, it gives CATESGPSSYNEQFF.

This clonotype was detected a few times. The chain couples TRBV9 to TRBJ2-1, with 10 nucleotides matching TRBD2. Germline V gene lookup returns CDR1 SGDLS and CDR2 YYNGEE. This CDR3 has 17 residues. V dropped 3 bases and J dropped 6; count of bases not matched to a gene: 12. The CDR3 DNA reads as TGTGCCAGCAGCGGATACTCCTTAGCGGGGGGCTTCAATGAGCAGTTCTTC. Its protein product is CASSGYSLAGGFNEQFF.

This clonotype was detected a few times. This chain uses TRBV4-1 with TRBJ1-1; no clear D gene. Germline lookup yields CDR1 MGHRA and CDR2 YSYEKL. CDR3 length equals 14 residues. The V and J ends lost 0 bases and 4 bases respectively, with 9 bases between them. CDR3 residues: CASSQDRGSTEAFF. CDR3 DNA sequence: TGCGCCAGCAGCCAAGATCGCGGGAGCACTGAAGCTTTCTTT.